Each of the 23 T cell receptor beta chains below was sequenced from the same sample in a study of shared clonotypes between healthy human individuals. Profiled with immunoSEQ multiplex PCR; TCRdb holds only in-frame clones, not every one. The table includes roughly 2.6 million clones, more than 90% detected once. Sequences were obtained from naive CD4+ T cells sorted from blood. The subset here: CD45RA+ positively selected. The origin of the receptors is a young man in good health.

The chain couples TRBV5-6 to TRBJ1-1; no firm D call. Germline V lookup: CDR1 SGHDT, CDR2 YYEEEE. Trimming cost V 1 base and J 1 base, with 5 bases left between them. The CDR3 extends over 13 amino acids. The CDR3 bases are TGTGCCAGCAGCTTGTTCGCGAACACTGAAGCTTTCTTT. It codes for CASSLFANTEAFF. Based on the CDR3 plus reference TRBV5-6 and TRBJ1-1, the full variable domain is DAGVTQSPTHLIKTRGQQVTLRCSPKSGHDTVSWYQQALGQGPQFIFQYYEEEERQRGNFPDRFSGHQFPNYSSELNVNALLLGDSALYLCASSLFANTEAFFGQGTRLTVV.

This clone was picked up one time. V and J are TRBV6-6 and TRBJ2-2; 8 bases map to TRBD1. CDR3 length: 14 amino acids. CDR1 MNHNY and CDR2 SVGAGI come from the germline V gene (reference sequence). The V gene end was trimmed by 8 bases and the J gene end by 4 bases; junction bases not matched to a gene: 6. The CDR3 DNA reads as TGTGCCAGCGCCGGGACAGGATCCACCGGGGAGCTGTTTTTT. Amino acid sequence: CASAGTGSTGELFF.

As for this clone: A read error may account for a junction end that differs from germline. The V and J genes are TRBV29-1 and TRBJ2-1; 7 nucleotides align to TRBD1. This CDR3 comprises 12 residues. Looked up from germline, CDR1 is SQVTM and CDR2 is ANQGSEA. The CDR3 protein is CSVSTTGLVFVF. DNA for the CDR3: TGCAGCGTTTCTACGACAGGGTTGGTTTTCGTCTTC.

The gene calls are TRBV6-5 and TRBJ2-3; no firm D call. Trimming removed 4 bases from V and 4 bases from J, with 12 bases in between. Per the germline V gene, CDR1 is MNHEY and CDR2 is SVGAGI. The CDR3 spans 14 residues. The CDR3 here is CASSSLGSSDTQYF. CDR3 DNA: TGTGCCAGCAGTTCCCTGGGGTCATCAGATACGCAGTATTTT.

The rearrangement joins TRBV6-1 to TRBJ2-4; possibly TRBD2 for D (6 bases). V lost 3 bases and J 6 bases, leaving 12 bases between the germline ends. CDR3 length: 14 residues. Per the germline V gene, CDR1 is MNHNS and CDR2 is SASEGT. The CDR3 DNA reads as TGTGCCAGCAGTGAGCCTGGGAGGACAAACATTCAGTACTTC. It yields the protein CASSEPGRTNIQYF.

The gene calls are TRBV6-6 and TRBJ1-6; tentative D call: TRBD1 (6 bases). The CDR3 is 12 residues long. Germline V gene sequence: CDR1 MNHNY, CDR2 SVGAGI (reference sequence). The ends were cut back, 8 bases at V and 5 bases at J, with 7 bases in the middle. The CDR3 region has the DNA TGTGCCAGCCGGGACAATAATTCACCCCTCCACTTT. Translating gives CASRDNNSPLHF.

This clone was seen more than once but under ten times. The sample carries other DNA sequences with the same CDR3. The J gene is TRBJ1-1, the V gene TRBV5-1; no clear D. Trimming cost V 1 base and J 1 base, with 5 bases left between them. Germline assignment: CDR1 SGHRS and CDR2 YFSETQ. This CDR3 spans 13 amino acids. The CDR3 DNA follows: TGCGCCAGCAGCTTGATTAGGAACACTGAAGCTTTCTTT. It yields the protein CASSLIRNTEAFF. The full variable domain, with the rest looked up from reference TRBV5-1 and TRBJ1-1, is KAGVTQTPRYLIKTRGQQVTLSCSPISGHRSVSWYQQTPGQGLQFLFEYFSETQRNKGNFPGRFSGRQFSNSRSEMNVSTLELGDSALYLCASSLIRNTEAFFGQGTRLTVV.

The chain is built from TRBV30 and TRBJ2-1, with TRBD2 matching over 8 bases. This CDR3 has 13 amino acids. The germline CDR1 and CDR2 sequences are GTSNPN and SVGIG (reference sequence). After removal of 0 bases from V and 9 bases from J, the junction contained 4 bases not matched to a gene. CDR3 amino acids: CAWSVTGGREQFF. DNA for the CDR3: TGTGCCTGGAGTGTGACGGGGGGGCGTGAGCAGTTCTTC.

This chain links TRBV30 with TRBJ1-2; the D is unclear. The CDR3 is made up of 13 amino acids. Per the germline V gene, CDR1 is GTSNPN and CDR2 is SVGIG (reference sequence). V shed 4 bases and J shed 6 bases, with 15 bases lying between them. The DNA for the CDR3 is TGTGCCTGGAATTTGCAGGCCCCCGATGGCTACACCTTC. Translating gives CAWNLQAPDGYTF.

The chain uses TRBV6-1 and TRBJ2-2; 8 positions match TRBD1. CDR1 MNHNS and CDR2 SASEGT come from the germline V gene. V was pared by 3 bases and J by 4 bases, with 7 bases of the junction left unmatched. The CDR3 is 16 residues long. DNA of the CDR3: TGTGCCAGCAGTGACCAGGGGGCGCTGGGCACCGGGGAGCTGTTTTTT. Its protein is CASSDQGALGTGELFF.

The sample holds a few counts of this clone. One end of the junction is discordant with germline, which a read error may explain. V and J are TRBV4-2 and TRBJ2-1, with D tentatively TRBD2 (6 bases). This CDR3 region has 11 residues. Germline V gives CDR1 LGHNA, CDR2 YNFKEQ. The CDR3 is CASSQGGTPVF. Here the CDR3 DNA reads TGTGCCAGCAGCCAAGGGGGGACTCCAGTCTTC.

This clone has a single count. The chain has TRBV9 and TRBJ2-6; possibly TRBD1 or TRBD2 for D (6 bases each). Trimming removed 4 bases from V and 0 bases from J, with 14 bases in between. The CDR3 consists of 17 residues. CDR1 and CDR2 from the germline V gene are SGDLS and YYNGEE. Written as DNA, the CDR3 is TGTGCCAGCAGCATAGGGGGAGGAATCTCTGGGGCCAACGTCCTGACTTTC. Protein: CASSIGGGISGANVLTF.

This chain uses TRBV19 with TRBJ1-5; 7 bases are shared with TRBD1. The germline gives CDR1 LNHDA, CDR2 SQIVND (reference sequence). This CDR3 region has 16 residues. J lost 4 bases, V lost 4 bases, and 10 bases had no gene match. The CDR3 is CASSTTTTGRNQPQHF. The CDR3 DNA sequence: TGTGCCAGTAGTACTACAACGACAGGGAGAAATCAGCCCCAGCATTTT.

The gene calls are TRBV27 and TRBJ2-1, with unresolved D. Between the trimmed V and J ends, which lost 2 bases and 0 bases, there was a span of 8 bases. Germline assignment: CDR1 MNHEY and CDR2 SMNVEV (reference sequence). The CDR3 totals 15 residues. The CDR3 loop is CASSLGPSSYNEQFF. CDR3 DNA sequence: TGTGCCAGCAGTTTAGGCCCGAGCTCCTACAATGAGCAGTTCTTC.

The chain carries TRBV6-6 and TRBJ2-5; 7 bases line up with TRBD2. From germline, CDR1 is MNHNY and CDR2 SVGAGI (reference sequence). The CDR3 loop spans 14 amino acids. Germline trimming cut 5 bases from V and 3 bases from J; bases unmatched to any gene: 6. CDR3 coding DNA: TGTGCCAGCAGTCCGCGGGAGTTAGAAGAGACCCAGTACTTC. Its protein product is CASSPRELEETQYF.

The gene calls are TRBV6-5 and TRBJ2-2; D is possibly TRBD2 (5 bases). The CDR3 sequence is 14 residues long. Trimming cost V 6 bases and J 4 bases, with 12 bases left between them. Looked up from germline, CDR1 is MNHEY and CDR2 is SVGAGI. The CDR3 region is CASRYEGPTGELFF. The CDR3 DNA is TGTGCCAGCAGATACGAGGGCCCCACCGGGGAGCTGTTTTTT.

The chain recombines TRBV19 with TRBJ1-6; 9 nucleotides agree with TRBD1. This CDR3 comprises 14 residues. Germline assignment: CDR1 LNHDA and CDR2 SQIVND (reference sequence). J lost 9 bases, V lost 4 bases, and 4 bases had no gene match. The CDR3 nucleotides are TGTGCCAGTAGTACGGGACAGGGCTTTTCACCCCTCCACTTT. Protein product: CASSTGQGFSPLHF.

The chain couples TRBV7-3 to TRBJ2-3; 11 bases match TRBD2. Germline loops: CDR1 SGHTA, CDR2 FQGTGA. Unmatched junction bases numbered 5, after V lost 4 bases and J lost 2 bases. This CDR3 comprises 16 residues. In DNA form, the CDR3 reads TGTGCCAGCAGCTCACTAGCGGGGGCCAACACAGATACGCAGTATTTT. This encodes CASSSLAGANTDTQYF.

The gene calls are TRBV10-3 and TRBJ2-7, with no clear D. Trimming took off 1 base at V and 5 bases at J, with 6 bases between the two ends. The V gene's germline CDR1 is ENHRY and CDR2 SYGVKD. The CDR3 has 12 amino acids. The chain's CDR3 is CAISEYRDEQYF. The CDR3 nucleotides read TGTGCCATCAGTGAGTATAGGGACGAGCAGTACTTC.

The chain uses TRBV11-3 and TRBJ2-1; possibly TRBD2 for D (6 bases). The CDR3 sequence is 17 residues long. CDR1 is SGHNT and CDR2 is YENEEA in the germline V gene. Between the trimmed V and J ends, which lost 1 base and 1 base, there was a span of 14 bases. CDR3 sequence reads: CASSLAWGDGSYNEQFF. The CDR3 DNA is TGTGCCAGCAGCTTAGCTTGGGGGGACGGTTCCTACAATGAGCAGTTCTTC.

Points on this clone: Other nucleotide sequences in the sample specify the same CDR3. V usage is TRBV5-5 and J usage is TRBJ2-1; 12 bases agree with TRBD2. The CDR3 sequence is 15 residues long. The junction had 5 bases not matched to a gene; V was cut back by 4 bases and J by 6 bases. Germline CDR1 reads SGHKS; CDR2 reads YYEKEE (reference sequence). Here the CDR3 DNA reads TGTGCCAGCAGCCCGGGACTAGCGGGCCTCAATGAGCAGTTCTTC. It encodes CASSPGLAGLNEQFF.

The chain combines TRBV11-2 with TRBJ1-1, with 7 bases that match TRBD1. Looked up from germline, CDR1 is SGHAT and CDR2 is FQNNGV. This CDR3 comprises 16 residues. Trimming removed 5 bases from V and 2 bases from J; junction bases left unmatched: 11. The CDR3 protein is CASSTRWDSKNTEAFF. CDR3 in DNA: TGTGCCAGCAGCACACGCTGGGACAGCAAAAACACTGAAGCTTTCTTT.

The chain joins TRBV4-1 to TRBJ1-2, with 8 bases lining up with TRBD1. The CDR3 has 15 residues. Germline V CDR1 and CDR2: MGHRA, YSYEKL. The V gene end was trimmed by 4 bases and the J gene end by 7 bases; junction bases not matched to a gene: 11. The CDR3 protein is CASSLRGRDVLGYTF. The CDR3 nucleotides are TGCGCCAGCAGCCTCAGGGGGCGCGACGTTCTTGGCTACACCTTC.